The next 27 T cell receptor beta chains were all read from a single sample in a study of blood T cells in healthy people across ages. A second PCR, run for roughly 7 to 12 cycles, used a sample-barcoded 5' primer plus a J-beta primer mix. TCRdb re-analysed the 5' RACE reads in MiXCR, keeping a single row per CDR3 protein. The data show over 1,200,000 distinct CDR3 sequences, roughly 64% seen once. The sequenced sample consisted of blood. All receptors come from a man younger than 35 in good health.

The CDR3 DNA follows: TGCAGCGTTGTTCCACAGGGGGCGAGGGGGTGGACTGAAGCTTTCTTT. Translated: CSVVPQGARGWTEAFF. The gene calls are TRBV29-1 and TRBJ1-1, with 9 bases lining up with TRBD1. This CDR3 has 16 residues. V dropped 4 bases and J dropped 5; count of bases not matched to a gene: 14. The germline V gene has CDR1 SQVTM and CDR2 ANQGSEA.

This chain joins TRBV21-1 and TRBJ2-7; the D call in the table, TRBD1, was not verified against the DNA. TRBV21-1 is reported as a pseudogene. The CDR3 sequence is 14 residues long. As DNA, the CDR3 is TGTGCCAGAGACAGGGAAGGGAAAACCTACGAGCAGTACTTC. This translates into CARDREGKTYEQYF.

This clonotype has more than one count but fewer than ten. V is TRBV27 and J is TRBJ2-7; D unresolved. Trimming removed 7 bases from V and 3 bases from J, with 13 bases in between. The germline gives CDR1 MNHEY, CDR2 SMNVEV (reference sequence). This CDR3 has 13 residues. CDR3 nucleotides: TGTGCCAGCAAAGGTCGGGCATTCTACGAGCAGTACTTC. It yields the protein CASKGRAFYEQYF.

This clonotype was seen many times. CDR3 amino acids: CASSRLQGASVNTEAFF. The DNA for the CDR3 is TGCGCCAGCAGCCGACTACAGGGGGCGAGTGTGAACACTGAAGCTTTCTTT. This chain uses TRBV4-1 with TRBJ1-1, with 9 positions matching TRBD1. The CDR3 is 17 amino acids. Looked up from germline, CDR1 is MGHRA and CDR2 is YSYEKL. Trimming took 4 bases from V and 0 from J; bases not matched to a gene: 9.

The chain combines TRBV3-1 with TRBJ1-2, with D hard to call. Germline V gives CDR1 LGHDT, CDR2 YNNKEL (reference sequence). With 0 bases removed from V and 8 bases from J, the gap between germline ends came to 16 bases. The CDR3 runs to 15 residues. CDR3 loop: CASSQDWASGRGYTF. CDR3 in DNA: TGTGCCAGCAGCCAAGATTGGGCCTCTGGGAGGGGCTACACCTTC.

The DNA for the CDR3 is TGTGCCAGCAGCTTAGCGGAGTCCGATGGCTACACCTTC. Translated: CASSLAESDGYTF. The V gene is TRBV7-9, the J gene TRBJ1-2; no reliable D call. Germline V gene lookup returns CDR1 SEHNR and CDR2 FQNEAQ (reference sequence). V dropped 0 bases and J dropped 6 bases, with 8 bases sitting between them. This CDR3 spans 13 amino acids.

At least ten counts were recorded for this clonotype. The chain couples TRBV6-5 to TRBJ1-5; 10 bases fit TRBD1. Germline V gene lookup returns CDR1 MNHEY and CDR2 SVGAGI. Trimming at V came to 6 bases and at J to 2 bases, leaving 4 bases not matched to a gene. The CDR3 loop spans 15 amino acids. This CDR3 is CASSSGTGGNQPQHF. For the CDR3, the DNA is TGTGCCAGCAGCTCCGGGACAGGGGGCAATCAGCCCCAGCATTTT.

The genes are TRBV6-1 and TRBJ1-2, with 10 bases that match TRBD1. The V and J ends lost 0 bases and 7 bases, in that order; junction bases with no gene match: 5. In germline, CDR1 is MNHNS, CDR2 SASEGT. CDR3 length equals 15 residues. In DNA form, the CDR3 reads TGTGCCAGCAGTGAAGCGCCGGGACAGGGGTCTGGCTACACCTTC. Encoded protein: CASSEAPGQGSGYTF.

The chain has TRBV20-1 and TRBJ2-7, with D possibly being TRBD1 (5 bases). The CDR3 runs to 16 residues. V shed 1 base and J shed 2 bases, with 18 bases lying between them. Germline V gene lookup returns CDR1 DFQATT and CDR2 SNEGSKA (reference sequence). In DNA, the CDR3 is TGCAGTGCTAGAGGTCTCTACCGAGACAGCCCCTACGAGCAGTACTTC. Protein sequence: CSARGLYRDSPYEQYF.

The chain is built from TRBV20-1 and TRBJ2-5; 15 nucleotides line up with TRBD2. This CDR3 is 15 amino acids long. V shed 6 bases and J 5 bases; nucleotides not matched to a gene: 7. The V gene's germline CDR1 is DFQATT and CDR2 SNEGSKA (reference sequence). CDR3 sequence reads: CSANPGTSGGETQYF. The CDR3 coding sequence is TGCAGTGCCAATCCTGGGACTAGCGGGGGGGAGACCCAGTACTTC.

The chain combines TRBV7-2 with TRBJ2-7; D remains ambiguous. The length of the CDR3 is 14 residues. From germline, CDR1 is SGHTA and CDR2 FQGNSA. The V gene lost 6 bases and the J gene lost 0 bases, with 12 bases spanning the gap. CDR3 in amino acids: CASSWVLNSYEQYF. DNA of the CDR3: TGTGCCAGCAGTTGGGTCCTTAACTCCTACGAGCAGTACTTC.

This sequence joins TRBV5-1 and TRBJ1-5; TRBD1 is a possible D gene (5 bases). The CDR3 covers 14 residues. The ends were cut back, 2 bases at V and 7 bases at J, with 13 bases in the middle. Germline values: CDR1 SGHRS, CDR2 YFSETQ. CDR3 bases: TGCGCCAGCAGCTTAGACGGGGGAATACAGCCCCAGCATTTT. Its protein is CASSLDGGIQPQHF.

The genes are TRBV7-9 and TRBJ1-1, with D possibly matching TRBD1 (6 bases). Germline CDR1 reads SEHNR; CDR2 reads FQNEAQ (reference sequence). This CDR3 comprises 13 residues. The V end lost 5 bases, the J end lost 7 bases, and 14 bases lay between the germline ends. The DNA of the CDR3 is TGTGCCAGCAGCCGTGGGACACCAGATGAAGCTTTCTTT. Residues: CASSRGTPDEAFF.

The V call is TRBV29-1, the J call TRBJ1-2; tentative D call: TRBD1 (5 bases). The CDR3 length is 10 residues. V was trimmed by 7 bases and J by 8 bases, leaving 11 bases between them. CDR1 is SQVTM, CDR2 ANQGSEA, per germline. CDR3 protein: CSAEGVGYTF. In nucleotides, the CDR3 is TGCAGCGCCGAAGGGGTGGGCTACACCTTC.

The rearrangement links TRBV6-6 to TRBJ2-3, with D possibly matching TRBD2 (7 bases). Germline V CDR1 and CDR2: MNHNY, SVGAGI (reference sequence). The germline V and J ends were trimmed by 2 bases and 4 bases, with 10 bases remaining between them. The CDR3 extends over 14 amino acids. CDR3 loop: CASSYGGAADTQYF. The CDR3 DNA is TGTGCCAGCAGTTACGGGGGGGCAGCAGATACGCAGTATTTT.

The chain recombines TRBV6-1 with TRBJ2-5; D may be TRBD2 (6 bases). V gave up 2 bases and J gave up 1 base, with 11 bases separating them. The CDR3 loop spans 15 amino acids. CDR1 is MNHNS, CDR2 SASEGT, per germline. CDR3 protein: CASSEIAGTQETQYF. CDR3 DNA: TGTGCCAGCAGTGAAATTGCGGGAACCCAAGAGACCCAGTACTTC.

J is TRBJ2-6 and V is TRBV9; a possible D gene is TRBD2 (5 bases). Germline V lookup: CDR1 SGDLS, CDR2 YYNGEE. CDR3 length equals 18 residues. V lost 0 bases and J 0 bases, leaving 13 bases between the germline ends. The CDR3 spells CASSVVRSGSSGANVLTF. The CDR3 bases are TGTGCCAGCAGCGTAGTGAGGTCGGGAAGCTCTGGGGCCAACGTCCTGACTTTC.

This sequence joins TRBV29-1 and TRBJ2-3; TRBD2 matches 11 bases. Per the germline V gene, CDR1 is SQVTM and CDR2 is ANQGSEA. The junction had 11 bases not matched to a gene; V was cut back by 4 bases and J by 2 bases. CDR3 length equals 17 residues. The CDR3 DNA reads TGCAGCGTTGGCCCCCCCCGACTAGCGGGGCCCACAGATACGCAGTATTTT. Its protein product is CSVGPPRLAGPTDTQYF.

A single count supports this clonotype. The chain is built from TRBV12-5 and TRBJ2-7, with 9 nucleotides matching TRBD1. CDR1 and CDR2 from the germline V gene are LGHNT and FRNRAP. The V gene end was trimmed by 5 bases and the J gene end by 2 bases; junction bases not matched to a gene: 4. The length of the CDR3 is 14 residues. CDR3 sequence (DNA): TGTGCTAGTGGTCCGGGACAGGGAGCCTACGAGCAGTACTTC. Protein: CASGPGQGAYEQYF. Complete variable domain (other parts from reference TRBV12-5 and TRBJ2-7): DARVTQTPRHKVTEMGQEVTMRCQPILGHNTVFWYRQTMMQGLELLAYFRNRAPLDDSGMPKDRFSAEMPDATLATLKIQPSEPRDSAVYFCASGPGQGAYEQYFGPGTRLTVT.

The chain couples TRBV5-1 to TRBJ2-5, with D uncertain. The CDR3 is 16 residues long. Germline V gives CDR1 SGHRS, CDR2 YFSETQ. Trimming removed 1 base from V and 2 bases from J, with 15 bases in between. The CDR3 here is CASSLWAGDIQETQYF. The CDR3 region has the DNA TGCGCCAGCAGCTTGTGGGCAGGAGATATACAAGAGACCCAGTACTTC.

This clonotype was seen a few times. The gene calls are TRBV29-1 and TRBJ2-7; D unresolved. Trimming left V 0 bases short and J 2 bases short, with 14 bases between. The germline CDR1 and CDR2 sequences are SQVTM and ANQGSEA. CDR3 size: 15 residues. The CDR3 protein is CSVEDWSSSPYEQYF. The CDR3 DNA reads TGCAGCGTTGAAGATTGGTCCAGTTCGCCCTACGAGCAGTACTTC.

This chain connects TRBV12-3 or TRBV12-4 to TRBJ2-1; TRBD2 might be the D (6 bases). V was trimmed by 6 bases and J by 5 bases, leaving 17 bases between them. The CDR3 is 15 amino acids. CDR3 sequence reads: CASSPAAGRNNEQFF. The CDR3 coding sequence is TGTGCCAGCAGCCCCGCGGCAGGGAGGAACAATGAGCAGTTCTTC.

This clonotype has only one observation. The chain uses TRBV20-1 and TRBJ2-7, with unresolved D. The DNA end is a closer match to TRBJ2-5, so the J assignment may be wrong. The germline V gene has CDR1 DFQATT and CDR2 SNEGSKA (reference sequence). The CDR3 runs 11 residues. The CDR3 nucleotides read TGCAGTGCCACAAGGGTGGAGACCCAGTACTTC. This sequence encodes CSATRVETQYF.

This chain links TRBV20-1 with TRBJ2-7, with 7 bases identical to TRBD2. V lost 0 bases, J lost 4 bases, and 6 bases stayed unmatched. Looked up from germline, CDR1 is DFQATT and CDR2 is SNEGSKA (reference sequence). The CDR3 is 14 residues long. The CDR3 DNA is TGCAGTGCTAGAGATGTAAGGGAGGGTTACGAGCAGTACTTC. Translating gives CSARDVREGYEQYF.

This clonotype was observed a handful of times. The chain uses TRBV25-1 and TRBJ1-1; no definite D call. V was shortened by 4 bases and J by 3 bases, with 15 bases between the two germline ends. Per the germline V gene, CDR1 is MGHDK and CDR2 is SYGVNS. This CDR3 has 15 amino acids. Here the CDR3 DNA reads TGTGCCAGCAGTGTGCGGGGTGGTGTGGACACTGAAGCTTTCTTT. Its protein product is CASSVRGGVDTEAFF.

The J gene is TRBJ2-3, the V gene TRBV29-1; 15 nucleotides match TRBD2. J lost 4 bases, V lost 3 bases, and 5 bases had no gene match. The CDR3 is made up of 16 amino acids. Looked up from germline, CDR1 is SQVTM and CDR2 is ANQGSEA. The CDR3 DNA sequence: TGCAGCGTTGATGGACTAGCGGGAGGGCCCGCAGATACGCAGTATTTT. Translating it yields CSVDGLAGGPADTQYF.

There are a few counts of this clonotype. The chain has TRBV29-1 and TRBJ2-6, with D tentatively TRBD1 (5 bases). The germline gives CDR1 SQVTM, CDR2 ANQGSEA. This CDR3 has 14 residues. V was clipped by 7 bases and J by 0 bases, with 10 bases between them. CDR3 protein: CSATTASGANVLTF. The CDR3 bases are TGCAGCGCTACGACAGCCTCTGGGGCCAACGTCCTGACTTTC.